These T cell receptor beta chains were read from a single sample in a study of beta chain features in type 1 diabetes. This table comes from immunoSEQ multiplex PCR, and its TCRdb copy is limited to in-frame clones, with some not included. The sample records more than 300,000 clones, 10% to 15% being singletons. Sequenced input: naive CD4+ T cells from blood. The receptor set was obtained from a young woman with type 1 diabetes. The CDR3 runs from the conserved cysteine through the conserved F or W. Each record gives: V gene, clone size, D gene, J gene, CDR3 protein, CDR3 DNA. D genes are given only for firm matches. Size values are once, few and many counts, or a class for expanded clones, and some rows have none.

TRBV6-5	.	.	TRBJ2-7	CASSYGGGPTYEQYF	TGTGCCAGCAGTTATGGCGGGGGCCCGACCTACGAGCAGTACTTC
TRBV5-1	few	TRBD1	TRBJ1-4	CASMGQENEKLFF	TGCGCCAGCATGGGACAGGAGAATGAAAAACTGTTTTTT
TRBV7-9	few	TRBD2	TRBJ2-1	CASRQSPGLAGGDEQFF	TGTGCCAGCAGGCAATCTCCGGGACTAGCGGGGGGTGATGAGCAGTTCTTC
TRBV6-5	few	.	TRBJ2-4	CASSSGSSGDIQYF	TGTGCCAGCAGTTCTGGGTCAAGCGGTGACATTCAGTACTTC
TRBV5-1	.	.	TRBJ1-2	CASSLTETSPNGYTF	TGCGCCAGCAGCTTAACAGAAACCAGCCCGAATGGCTACACCTTC
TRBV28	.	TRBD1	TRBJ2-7	CASRRTGPYEQYF	TGTGCCAGCAGAAGGACAGGGCCCTACGAGCAGTACTTC
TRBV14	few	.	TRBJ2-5	CASSPGRALPQETQYF	TGTGCCAGCAGCCCCGGCAGGGCCTTACCACAAGAGACCCAGTACTTC
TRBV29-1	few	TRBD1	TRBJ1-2	CSVDPQGARVYGYTF	TGCAGCGTTGATCCACAGGGGGCGCGAGTCTATGGCTACACCTTC
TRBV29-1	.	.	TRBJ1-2	CSVGAGNYGYTF	TGCAGCGTTGGGGCCGGTAACTATGGCTACACCTTC
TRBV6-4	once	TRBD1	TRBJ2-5	CASRQGWETQYF	TGTGCCAGCCGACAGGGATGGGAGACCCAGTACTTC
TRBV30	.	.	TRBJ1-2	CAWTTGENYGYTF	TGTGCCTGGACAACGGGGGAGAACTATGGCTACACCTTC
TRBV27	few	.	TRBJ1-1	CASSGWANTEAFF	TGTGCCAGCAGTGGGTGGGCGAACACTGAAGCTTTCTTT
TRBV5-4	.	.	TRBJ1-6	CASSHGSETPLHF	TGTGCCAGCAGCCATGGATCGGAGACACCCCTCCACTTT
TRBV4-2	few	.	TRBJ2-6	CASSLFIISGANVLTF	TGTGCCAGCAGCCTGTTTATAATTTCTGGGGCCAACGTCCTGACTTTC
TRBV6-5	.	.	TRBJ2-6	CASSYFMDTGANVLTF	TGTGCCAGCAGTTACTTTATGGACACTGGGGCCAACGTCCTGACTTTC
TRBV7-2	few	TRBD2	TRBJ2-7	CASSLGGSAYEQYF	TGTGCCAGCAGCTTGGGGGGGTCCGCCTACGAGCAGTACTTC
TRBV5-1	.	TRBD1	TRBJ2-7	CASSLATGTSYEQYF	TGCGCCAGCAGCTTGGCGACAGGGACCTCCTACGAGCAGTACTTC
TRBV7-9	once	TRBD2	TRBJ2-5	CASSLAQGTSLSLQETQYF	TGTGCCAGCAGCTTAGCCCAGGGGACTAGCCTATCCCTCCAAGAGACCCAGTACTTC
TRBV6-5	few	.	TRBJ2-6	CASSYVADSGANVLTF	TGTGCCAGCAGTTACGTGGCGGACTCTGGGGCCAACGTCCTGACTTTC
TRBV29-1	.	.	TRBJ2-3	CSVRQGSTDTQYF	TGCAGCGTGAGGCAGGGGAGCACAGATACGCAGTATTTT
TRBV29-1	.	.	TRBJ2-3	CSVGGPTGTDTQYF	TGCAGCGTGGGGGGGCCCACGGGGACAGATACGCAGTATTTT
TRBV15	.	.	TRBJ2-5	CATSRESYFGTQYF	TGTGCCACCAGCAGGGAGAGCTATTTCGGCACCCAGTACTTC
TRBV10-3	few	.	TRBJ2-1	CAISSNWDFYNEQFF	TGTGCCATCAGTTCGAACTGGGACTTCTACAATGAGCAGTTCTTC
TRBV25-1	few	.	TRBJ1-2	CASSVTGLGILYTF	TGTGCCAGCAGTGTTACAGGCCTGGGTATCCTCTACACCTTC
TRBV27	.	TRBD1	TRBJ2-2	CATTDRRNTGELFF	TGTGCCACGACGGACAGGAGGAACACCGGGGAGCTGTTTTTT
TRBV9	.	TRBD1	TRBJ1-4	CASSPGQGGEKLFF	TGTGCCAGCAGCCCAGGACAGGGTGGAGAAAAACTGTTTTTT
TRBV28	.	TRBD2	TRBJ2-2	CASSSLAGAGELFF	TGTGCCAGCAGTTCGCTAGCGGGAGCGGGGGAGCTGTTTTTT
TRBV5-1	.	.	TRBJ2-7	CASSLVEETEQYF	TGCGCCAGCAGCTTGGTTGAGGAAACCGAGCAGTACTTC
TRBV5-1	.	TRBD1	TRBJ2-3	CASSLYDRDTDTQYF	TGCGCCAGCAGCTTGTACGACAGGGACACAGATACGCAGTATTTT
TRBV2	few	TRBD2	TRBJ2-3	CASSDTSGGGTQYF	TGTGCCAGCAGTGACACTAGCGGGGGAGGTACGCAGTATTTT
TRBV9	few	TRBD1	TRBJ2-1	CASSVGTGWPNEQFF	TGTGCCAGCAGCGTAGGGACAGGTTGGCCCAATGAGCAGTTCTTC
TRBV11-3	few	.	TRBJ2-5	CASSLRQGETQYF	TGTGCCAGCAGCTTAAGGCAGGGGGAGACCCAGTACTTC
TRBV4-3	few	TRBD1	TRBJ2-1	CASSPRQGGYNEQFF	TGCGCCAGCAGCCCCCGACAGGGTGGGTACAATGAGCAGTTCTTC
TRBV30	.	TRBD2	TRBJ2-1	CAWTPGLAGYEQFF	TGTGCCTGGACCCCGGGACTAGCGGGCTATGAGCAGTTCTTC
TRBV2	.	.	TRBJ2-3	CASSDTGGQYF	TGTGCCAGCAGTGACACCGGAGGGCAGTATTTT
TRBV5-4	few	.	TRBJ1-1	CASSQDSHTEAFF	TGTGCCAGCAGCCAGGACAGTCACACTGAAGCTTTCTTT
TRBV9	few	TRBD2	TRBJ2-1	CASSVSSWGLAGNNEQFF	TGTGCCAGCAGCGTATCCTCCTGGGGACTAGCGGGGAACAATGAGCAGTTCTTC
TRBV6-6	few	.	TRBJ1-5	CASRTGGSNQPQHF	TGTGCCAGCAGGACAGGTGGGAGCAATCAGCCCCAGCATTTT
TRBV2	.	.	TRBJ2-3	CASREGGATDTQYF	TGTGCCAGCAGAGAGGGGGGGGCCACAGATACGCAGTATTTT
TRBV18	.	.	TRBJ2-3	CASSPFTDSNTDTQYF	TGTGCCAGCTCACCGTTCACCGACTCAAACACAGATACGCAGTATTTT
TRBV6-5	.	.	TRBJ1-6	CASRPDTRNSPLHF	TGTGCCAGCAGACCGGACACGAGAAATTCACCCCTCCACTTT
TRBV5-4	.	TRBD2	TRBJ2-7	CASSLASGLSYEQYF	TGTGCCAGCAGCTTGGCTAGCGGACTTTCCTACGAGCAGTACTTC
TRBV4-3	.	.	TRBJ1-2	CASSQDPRDNYGYTF	TGCGCCAGCAGCCAAGATCCACGGGATAACTATGGCTACACCTTC
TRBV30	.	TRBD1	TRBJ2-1	CAWITGGSYNEQFF	TGTGCCTGGATTACAGGGGGTTCCTACAATGAGCAGTTCTTC
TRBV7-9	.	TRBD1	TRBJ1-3	CASSSQRGPGNTIYF	TGTGCCAGCAGCTCCCAGAGGGGGCCGGGAAACACCATATATTTT
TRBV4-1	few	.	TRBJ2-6	CASSQVARARSGANVLTF	TGCGCCAGCAGCCAAGTGGCGCGGGCCCGCTCTGGGGCCAACGTCCTGACTTTC
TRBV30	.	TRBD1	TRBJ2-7	CAWATGALYEQYF	TGTGCCTGGGCGACAGGGGCCCTCTACGAGCAGTACTTC
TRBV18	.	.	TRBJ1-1	CASSLTGSLNTEAFF	TGTGCCAGCTCACTCACAGGGTCACTGAACACTGAAGCTTTCTTT